The rows below give T cell receptor beta chains drawn from one sample of a study of neurological immune-mediated disorders. TCRdb called the 5' RACE reads again in MiXCR, with one record for every CDR3 protein. This sample has over 45,000 distinct CDR3 sequences, with 4% found just once. Input material: CD4+ T cells from blood. These receptors originate from a middle-aged woman with multiple sclerosis. Each CDR3 is given with its conserved first and last residue. The D gene is left open where the match is weak.

v_call,d_call,j_call,cdr3_aa
TRBV10-2,.,TRBJ2-7,CATTTQSRGEQYF
TRBV20-1,TRBD1,TRBJ2-6,CSASGQVLSGANVLTF
TRBV5-1,.,TRBJ2-1,CASSLEGNSYNEQFF
TRBV6-2/TRBV6-3,.,TRBJ2-1,CASSGPLYNEQFF
TRBV6-6,.,TRBJ1-2,CASSYDGHYGYTF
TRBV12-3/TRBV12-4,.,TRBJ1-1,CASSLRQGFGEAFF
TRBV6-5,.,TRBJ2-2,CASREGRYTGELFF
TRBV20-1,TRBD1,TRBJ1-1,CSARTGYNTEAFF
TRBV6-6,TRBD1,TRBJ2-1,CASTIQQGSRFF
TRBV6-2/TRBV6-3,.,TRBJ1-5,CASSTNNQPQHF
TRBV24-1,TRBD1,TRBJ2-2,CATSDEQGTATGELFF
TRBV11-2,.,TRBJ2-3,CASRQGVADTQYF
TRBV29-1,.,TRBJ1-2,CSVEPHRGVKAHYGYTF
TRBV5-1,TRBD1,TRBJ1-2,CASSSPGQGDYGYTF
TRBV18,.,TRBJ1-1,CASSPGGRRGEAFF
TRBV12-3/TRBV12-4,.,TRBJ2-1,CASSLTQGADNEQFF
TRBV7-9,TRBD1,TRBJ2-5,CASSFTGGTETQYF
TRBV10-3,.,TRBJ1-1,CATGGMDTEAFF
TRBV3-1,.,TRBJ2-2,CASSLGHPANTGELFF
TRBV19,TRBD1,TRBJ1-1,CASTDTGDTEAFF
TRBV10-3,.,TRBJ2-7,CAISGTYEQYF
TRBV20-1,.,TRBJ2-1,CSIWGLPVNEQFF
TRBV3-1,.,TRBJ2-7,CASSHYGTGYEQYF
TRBV9,.,TRBJ1-1,CASSVASGVEGLNTEAFF
TRBV5-1,.,TRBJ2-2,CASSLMVDTGELFF
TRBV5-1,TRBD2,TRBJ2-1,CASSEGLVYEQFF
TRBV12-3/TRBV12-4,TRBD1,TRBJ1-2,CASSSGTGGYYGYTF
TRBV21-1,.,TRBJ2-3,CASSIEGSDGTQYF
TRBV9,.,TRBJ1-3,CASSVAQRYSGNTIYF
TRBV10-3,.,TRBJ2-2,CAISEGKSTGELFF
TRBV3-1,.,TRBJ1-2,CASSQGAGVYGYTF
TRBV20-1,TRBD2,TRBJ2-5,CSATSGSGDVETQYF
TRBV18,.,TRBJ1-1,CASSGTMNTGAFF
TRBV5-1,.,TRBJ2-5,CASSFGETQYF
TRBV3-1,TRBD2,TRBJ2-5,CASSQGSSSGVQETQYF
TRBV18,.,TRBJ2-5,CASSPEGSQETQYF
TRBV5-1,TRBD1,TRBJ2-3,CASSPNPGQLTDTQYF
TRBV20-1,TRBD2,TRBJ2-1,CSARDPSGGGPLDNEQFF
TRBV5-1,TRBD2,TRBJ2-3,CASSLLAGDTDTQYF
TRBV5-1,TRBD1,TRBJ1-6,CASSLEIADRGSPLHF
TRBV7-9,TRBD1,TRBJ1-2,CASSLAQGGNGYTF
TRBV5-6,TRBD2,TRBJ2-3,CASSFSGGFLTDTQYF
TRBV5-1,TRBD1,TRBJ1-6,CASSSGTGGFNSPLHF
TRBV18,.,TRBJ2-3,CASSPILGEGTDTQYF
TRBV7-3,TRBD1,TRBJ1-2,CASSWTGTGYGYTF
TRBV20-1,.,TRBJ1-5,CSASYSNQPQHF
TRBV5-1,.,TRBJ2-7,CASSDAYEQYF
TRBV24-1,TRBD1,TRBJ1-2,CATSDGQGGVDGYTF
TRBV5-1,.,TRBJ1-2,CASSLAGRDYGYTF
TRBV2,.,TRBJ1-1,CASSEVGQDEAFF
TRBV20-1,TRBD1,TRBJ1-2,CSARMDRNNYGYTF
TRBV29-1,.,TRBJ1-1,CSVSFQGTEAFF
TRBV5-1,.,TRBJ2-5,CASSLVGVEETQYF
TRBV6-1,.,TRBJ2-7,CASSEGVYEQYF
TRBV10-3,TRBD2,TRBJ2-3,CAISGASGTTDTQYF
TRBV5-6,.,TRBJ1-3,CASSLYGYSSGNTIYF
TRBV7-2,.,TRBJ2-7,CASSYSGLGTYEQYF
TRBV14,TRBD1,TRBJ2-7,CASSQGTGFYEQYF